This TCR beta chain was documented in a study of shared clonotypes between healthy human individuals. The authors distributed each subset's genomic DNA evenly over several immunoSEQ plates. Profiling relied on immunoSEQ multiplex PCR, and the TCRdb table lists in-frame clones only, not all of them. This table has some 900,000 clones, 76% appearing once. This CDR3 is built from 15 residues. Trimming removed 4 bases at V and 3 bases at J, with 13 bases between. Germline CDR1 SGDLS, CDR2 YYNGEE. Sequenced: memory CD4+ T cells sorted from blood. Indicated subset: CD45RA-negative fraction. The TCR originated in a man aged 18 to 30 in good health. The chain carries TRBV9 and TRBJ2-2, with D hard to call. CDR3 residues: CASSRGVVDTGELFF. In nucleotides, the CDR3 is TGTGCCAGCAGCCGCGGAGTCGTCGACACCGGGGAGCTGTTTTTT. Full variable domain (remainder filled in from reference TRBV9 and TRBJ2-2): DSGVTQTPKHLITATGQRVTLRCSPRSGDLSVYWYQQSLDQGLQFLIQYYNGEERAKGNILERFSAQQFPDLHSELNLSSLELGDSALYFCASSRGVVDTGELFFGEGSRLTVL.